This TCR beta chain appears in the sequencing data of a study of early T cells in non-severe SARS-CoV-2 infection. Unique molecular identifiers tagged individual cDNA molecules. TCRdb analysed the 5' RACE reads with MiXCR anew, one entry per CDR3 protein. Counted here are 55,000 to 75,000 distinct CDR3 sequences, 11% occurring once; the ten biggest clones make up roughly 6%. Study-wide findings and caveats: Matching against VDJdb likely underestimated virus-specific expansions, favoring anti-spike CD8.

V dropped 2 bases and J dropped 3 bases, with 7 bases sitting between them. CDR1 is MNHNS, CDR2 SASEGT, per germline. The CDR3 is made up of 13 amino acids. As regards this clonotype: Its antigen is not identified.

This sequence was found in an adult who was a healthcare worker with PCR-confirmed SARS-CoV-2 infection or an uninfected control (not recorded which). The source material was whole blood. The chain couples TRBV6-1 to TRBJ1-1; D is undetermined. CDR3: CASSESDYTEAFF. The CDR3 coding sequence is TGTGCCAGCAGTGAAAGCGACTACACTGAAGCTTTCTTT.